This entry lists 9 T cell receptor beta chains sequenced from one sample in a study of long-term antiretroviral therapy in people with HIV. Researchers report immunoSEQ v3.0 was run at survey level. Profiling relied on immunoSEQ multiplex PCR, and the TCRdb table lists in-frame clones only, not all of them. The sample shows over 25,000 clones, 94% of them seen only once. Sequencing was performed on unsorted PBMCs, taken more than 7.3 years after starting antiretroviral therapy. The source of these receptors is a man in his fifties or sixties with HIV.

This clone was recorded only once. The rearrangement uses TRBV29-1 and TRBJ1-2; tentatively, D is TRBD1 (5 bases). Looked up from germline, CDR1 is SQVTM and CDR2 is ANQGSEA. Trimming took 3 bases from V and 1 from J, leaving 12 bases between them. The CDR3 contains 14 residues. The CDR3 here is CSVERAGINYGYTF. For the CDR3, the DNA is TGCAGCGTTGAGAGGGCAGGGATTAACTATGGCTACACCTTC. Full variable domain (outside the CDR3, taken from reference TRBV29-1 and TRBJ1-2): SAVISQKPSRDICQRGTSLTIQCQVDSQVTMMFWYRQQPGQSLTLIATANQGSEATYESGFVIDKFPISRPNLTFSTLTVSNMSPEDSSIYLCSVERAGINYGYTFGSGTRLTVV.

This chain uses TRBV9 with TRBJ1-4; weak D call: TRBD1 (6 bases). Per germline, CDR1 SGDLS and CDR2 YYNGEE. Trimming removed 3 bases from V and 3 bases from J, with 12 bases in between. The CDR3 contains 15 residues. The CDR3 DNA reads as TGTGCCAGCAGCGCCCTCCAGGGGTCTAATGAAAAACTGTTTTTT. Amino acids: CASSALQGSNEKLFF.

The CDR3 coding sequence is TGTGCCAGCAGTTTGAGACAGGGGGCGCGGGGCTACACCTTC. Encoded protein: CASSLRQGARGYTF. The J gene is TRBJ1-2, the V gene TRBV28; 10 positions match TRBD1. Germline V gene lookup returns CDR1 MDHEN and CDR2 SYDVKM. The CDR3 is 14 amino acids. Trimming removed 3 bases from V and 8 bases from J; junction bases left unmatched: 6.

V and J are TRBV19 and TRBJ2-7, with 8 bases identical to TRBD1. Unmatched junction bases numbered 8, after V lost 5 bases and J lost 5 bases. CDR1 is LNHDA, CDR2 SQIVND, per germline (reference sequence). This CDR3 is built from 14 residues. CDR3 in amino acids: CASSPLDRDDEQYF. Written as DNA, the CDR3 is TGTGCCAGTAGTCCTTTGGACAGGGACGACGAGCAGTACTTC.

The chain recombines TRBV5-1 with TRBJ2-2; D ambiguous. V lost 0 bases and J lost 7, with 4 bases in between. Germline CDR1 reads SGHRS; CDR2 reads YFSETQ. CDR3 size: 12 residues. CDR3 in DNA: TGCGCCAGCAGCTTGGAAATCGGGGAGCTGTTTTTT. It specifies CASSLEIGELFF.

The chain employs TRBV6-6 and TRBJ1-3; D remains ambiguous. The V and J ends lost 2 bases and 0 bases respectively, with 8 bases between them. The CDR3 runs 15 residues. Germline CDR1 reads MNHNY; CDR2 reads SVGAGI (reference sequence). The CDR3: CASSYGQSSGNTIYF. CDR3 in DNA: TGTGCCAGCAGTTACGGTCAGAGCTCTGGAAACACCATATATTTT.

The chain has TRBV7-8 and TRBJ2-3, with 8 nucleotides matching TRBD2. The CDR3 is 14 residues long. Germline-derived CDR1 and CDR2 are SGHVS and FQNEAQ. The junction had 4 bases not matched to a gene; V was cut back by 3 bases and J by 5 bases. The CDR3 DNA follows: TGTGCCAGCAGCTTCGGGGGGGCGGTAGATACGCAGTATTTT. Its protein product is CASSFGGAVDTQYF.

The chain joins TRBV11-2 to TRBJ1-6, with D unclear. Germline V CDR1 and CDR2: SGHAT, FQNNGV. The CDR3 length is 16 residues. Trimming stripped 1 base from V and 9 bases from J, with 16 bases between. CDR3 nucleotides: TGTGCCAGCAGCTTAGCGGCGCAGCGCGATAGTTCACCCCTCCACTTT. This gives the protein CASSLAAQRDSSPLHF.

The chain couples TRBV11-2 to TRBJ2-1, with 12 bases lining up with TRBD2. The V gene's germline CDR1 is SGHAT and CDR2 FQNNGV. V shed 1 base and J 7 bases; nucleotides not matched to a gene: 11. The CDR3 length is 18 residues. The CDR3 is CASSLVKRLAGGLNEQFF. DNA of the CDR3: TGTGCCAGCAGCTTAGTCAAGCGGCTAGCGGGGGGGCTTAATGAGCAGTTCTTC.